This T cell receptor (beta chain) was observed in a study of blood T cell repertoires in COVID-19. V lost 4 bases, J lost 7 bases, and 11 bases lay in between. Germline CDR1 is SGHRS and CDR2 is YFSETQ. The CDR3 has 13 amino acids. Source study methods: Estimates of nucleated cell counts were drawn from the amplification of reference gene primers. The method was immunoSEQ multiplex PCR; TCRdb's version includes in-frame clones alone and lacks a portion of them. V, J and clone size are those of that table, while D and trimming were read from the DNA. Among some 46,000 clones listed, roughly 85% were seen once.

This TCR was recovered from a man aged 55 to 70 with acute or convalescent COVID-19. The specimen was peripheral blood. V and J are TRBV5-1 and TRBJ2-2, with D possibly TRBD1 on 5 matching bases. CDR3: CASSLGRIGELFF. CDR3 nucleotides: TGCGCCAGCAGCCTGGGGCGGATCGGGGAGCTGTTTTTT.